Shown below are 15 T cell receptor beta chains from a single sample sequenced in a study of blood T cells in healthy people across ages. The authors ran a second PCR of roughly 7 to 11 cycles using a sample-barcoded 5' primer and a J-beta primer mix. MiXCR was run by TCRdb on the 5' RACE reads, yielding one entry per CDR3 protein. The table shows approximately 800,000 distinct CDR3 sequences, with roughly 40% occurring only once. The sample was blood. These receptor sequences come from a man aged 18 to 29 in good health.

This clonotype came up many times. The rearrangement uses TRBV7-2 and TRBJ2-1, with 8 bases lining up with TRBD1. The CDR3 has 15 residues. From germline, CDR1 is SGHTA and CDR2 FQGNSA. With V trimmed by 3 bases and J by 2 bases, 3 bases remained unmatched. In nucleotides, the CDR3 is TGTGCCAGCAGCTTTGACAGGGGAACCTACAATGAGCAGTTCTTC. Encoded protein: CASSFDRGTYNEQFF.

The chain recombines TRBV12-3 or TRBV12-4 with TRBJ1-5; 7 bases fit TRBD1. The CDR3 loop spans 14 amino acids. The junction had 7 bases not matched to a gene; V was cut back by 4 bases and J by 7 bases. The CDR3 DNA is TGTGCCAGCAGTTCCGGGACAGTCAGGCAGCCCCAGCATTTT. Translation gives CASSSGTVRQPQHF.

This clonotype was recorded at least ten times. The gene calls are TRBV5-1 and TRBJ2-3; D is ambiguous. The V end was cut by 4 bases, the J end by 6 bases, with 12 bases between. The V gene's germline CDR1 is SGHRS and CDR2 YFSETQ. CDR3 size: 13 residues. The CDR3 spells CASSDHRTDTQYF. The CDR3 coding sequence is TGCGCCAGCAGCGACCACAGAACCGATACGCAGTATTTT. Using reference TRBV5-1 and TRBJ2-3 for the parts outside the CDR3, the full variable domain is KAGVTQTPRYLIKTRGQQVTLSCSPISGHRSVSWYQQTPGQGLQFLFEYFSETQRNKGNFPGRFSGRQFSNSRSEMNVSTLELGDSALYLCASSDHRTDTQYFGPGTRLTVL.

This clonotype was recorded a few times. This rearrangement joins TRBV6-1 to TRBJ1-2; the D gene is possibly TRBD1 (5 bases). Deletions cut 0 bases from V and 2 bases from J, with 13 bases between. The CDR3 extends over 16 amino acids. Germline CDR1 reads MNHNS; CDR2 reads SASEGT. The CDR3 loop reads CASSEALPQANYGYTF. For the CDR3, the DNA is TGTGCCAGCAGTGAAGCACTGCCACAGGCGAACTATGGCTACACCTTC.

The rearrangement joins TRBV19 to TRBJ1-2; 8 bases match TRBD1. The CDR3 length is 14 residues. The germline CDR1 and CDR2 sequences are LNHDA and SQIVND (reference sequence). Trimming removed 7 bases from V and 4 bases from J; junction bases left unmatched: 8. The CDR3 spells CASTQGARIYGYTF. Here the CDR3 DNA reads TGTGCCAGTACCCAGGGGGCGCGGATCTATGGCTACACCTTC. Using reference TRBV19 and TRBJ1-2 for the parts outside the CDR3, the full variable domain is DGGITQSPKYLFRKEGQNVTLSCEQNLNHDAMYWYRQDPGQGLRLIYYSQIVNDFQKGDIAEGYSVSREKKESFPLTVTSAQKNPTAFYLCASTQGARIYGYTFGSGTRLTVV.

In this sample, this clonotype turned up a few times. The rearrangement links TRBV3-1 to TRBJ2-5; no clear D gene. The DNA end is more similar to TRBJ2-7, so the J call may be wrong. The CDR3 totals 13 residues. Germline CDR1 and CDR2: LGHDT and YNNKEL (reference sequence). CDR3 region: CASSQDLRGEQYF. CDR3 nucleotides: TGTGCCAGCAGCCAAGATTTACGCGGCGAGCAGTACTTC.

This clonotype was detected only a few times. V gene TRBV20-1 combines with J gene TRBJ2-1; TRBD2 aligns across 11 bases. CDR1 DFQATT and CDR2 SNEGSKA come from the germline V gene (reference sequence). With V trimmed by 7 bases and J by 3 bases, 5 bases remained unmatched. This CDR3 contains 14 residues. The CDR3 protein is CSVFTSGGYNEQFF. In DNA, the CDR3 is TGCAGTGTTTTTACTAGCGGGGGCTACAATGAGCAGTTCTTC.

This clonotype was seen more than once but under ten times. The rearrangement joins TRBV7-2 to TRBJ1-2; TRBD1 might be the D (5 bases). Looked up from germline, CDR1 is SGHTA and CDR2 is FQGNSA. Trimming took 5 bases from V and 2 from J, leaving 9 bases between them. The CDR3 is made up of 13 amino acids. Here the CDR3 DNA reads TGTGCCAGCAGCACCCGGGGGAACTATGGCTACACCTTC. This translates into CASSTRGNYGYTF. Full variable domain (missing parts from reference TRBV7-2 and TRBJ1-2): GAGVSQSPSNKVTEKGKDVELRCDPISGHTALYWYRQSLGQGLEFLIYFQGNSAPDKSGLPSDRFSAERTGGSVSTLTIQRTQQEDSAVYLCASSTRGNYGYTFGSGTRLTVV.

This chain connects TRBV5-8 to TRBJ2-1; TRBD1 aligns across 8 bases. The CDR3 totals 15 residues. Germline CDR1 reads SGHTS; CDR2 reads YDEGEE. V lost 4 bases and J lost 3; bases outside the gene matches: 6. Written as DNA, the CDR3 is TGTGCCAGCAGCCCTACAGGGGGTCTCTACAATGAGCAGTTCTTC. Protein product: CASSPTGGLYNEQFF.

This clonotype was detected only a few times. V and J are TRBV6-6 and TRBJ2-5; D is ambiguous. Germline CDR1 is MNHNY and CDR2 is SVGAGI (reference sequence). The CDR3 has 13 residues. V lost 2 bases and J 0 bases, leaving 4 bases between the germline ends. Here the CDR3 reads CASSYGHQETQYF. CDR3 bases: TGTGCCAGCAGTTACGGCCACCAAGAGACCCAGTACTTC.

CDR3 sequence reads: CRADSEVVETQYF. CDR3 nucleotide sequence: TGCAGGGCGGATAGCGAGGTAGTAGAGACCCAGTACTTC. The rearrangement links TRBV20-1 to TRBJ2-7; D is possibly TRBD2 (5 bases). The DNA end favors TRBJ2-5, so the J call may be wrong. Germline CDR1 and CDR2: DFQATT and SNEGSKA (reference sequence). The CDR3 spans 13 residues.

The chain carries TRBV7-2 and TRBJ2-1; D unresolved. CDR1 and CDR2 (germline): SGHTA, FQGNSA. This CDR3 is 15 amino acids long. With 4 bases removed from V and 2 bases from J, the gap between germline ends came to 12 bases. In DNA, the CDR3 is TGTGCCAGCAGCTCCCCGGATCTACCCTACAATGAGCAGTTCTTC. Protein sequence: CASSSPDLPYNEQFF.

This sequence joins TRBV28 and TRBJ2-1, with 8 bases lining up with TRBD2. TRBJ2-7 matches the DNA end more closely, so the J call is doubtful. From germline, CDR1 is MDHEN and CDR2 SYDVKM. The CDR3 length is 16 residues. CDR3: CASSPLAAGGYNEQYF. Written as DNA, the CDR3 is TGTGCCAGCAGCCCCCTCGCCGCGGGGGGCTACAATGAGCAGTACTTC.

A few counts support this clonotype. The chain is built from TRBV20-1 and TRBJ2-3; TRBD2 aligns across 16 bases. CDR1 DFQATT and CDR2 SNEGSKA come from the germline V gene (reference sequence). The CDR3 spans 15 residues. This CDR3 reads CSAGLAGGPTDTQYF. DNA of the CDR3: TGCAGCGCGGGACTAGCGGGGGGGCCGACAGATACGCAGTATTTT.

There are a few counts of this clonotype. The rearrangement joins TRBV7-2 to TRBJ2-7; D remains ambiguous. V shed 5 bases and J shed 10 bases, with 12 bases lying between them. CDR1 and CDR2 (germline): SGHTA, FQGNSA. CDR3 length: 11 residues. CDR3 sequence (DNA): TGTGCCAGCAGCCCCGACATGGCACAGTACTTC. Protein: CASSPDMAQYF.